Shown below are 12 T cell receptor beta chains from a single sample sequenced in a study of patients and donors after allogeneic stem cell transplantation. TCRdb used MiXCR to reprocess the RT-PCR reads, holding one entry per CDR3 protein. Of 900,000 to 1,000,000 distinct CDR3 sequences in the sample, roughly 18% are singletons; the top ten hold 6%. Sequencing was performed on blood, either unsorted or a sorted T cell fraction (not recorded which). Receptor source: a human donor who was either an allogeneic HSCT recipient or a stem cell or donor lymphocyte infusion donor (not recorded which). It is not recorded whose cells these are; they may come from a transplant donor.

This clonotype was detected a few times. The V call is TRBV5-1, the J call TRBJ2-3; D is unclear. The CDR3 is 16 residues long. Trimming took off 3 bases at V and 2 bases at J, with 16 bases between the two ends. Germline V gene sequence: CDR1 SGHRS, CDR2 YFSETQ. CDR3 region: CASSSLRVYSTDTQYF. CDR3 DNA: TGCGCCAGCAGCTCCCTTCGTGTTTACTCCACAGATACGCAGTATTTT.

The rearrangement joins TRBV7-2 to TRBJ2-5; a weak D match, TRBD2 (6 bases). This CDR3 is 14 amino acids long. Germline CDR1 reads SGHTA; CDR2 reads FQGNSA. Trimming left V 2 bases short and J 5 bases short, with 12 bases between. This CDR3 is CASSLSGWGETQYF. In DNA, the CDR3 is TGTGCCAGCAGCTTAAGCGGGTGGGGGGAGACCCAGTACTTC.

This chain joins TRBV10-3 and TRBJ1-2; D gene uncertain. This CDR3 spans 14 amino acids. The V gene's germline CDR1 is ENHRY and CDR2 SYGVKD. V was shortened by 7 bases and J by 1 base, with 13 bases between the two germline ends. CDR3 coding DNA: TGTGCCATCACAGAGACCCCTTTTAACTATGGCTACACCTTC. Translating it yields CAITETPFNYGYTF.

The chain combines TRBV11-3 with TRBJ2-1; D not certain. Germline-derived CDR1 and CDR2 are SGHNT and YENEEA. This CDR3 spans 12 amino acids. The V end was cut by 3 bases, the J end by 10 bases, with 10 bases between. CDR3 nucleotides: TGTGCCAGCAGCTTGAGATTAGAGGAGCAGTTCTTC. Protein sequence: CASSLRLEEQFF.

The J gene is TRBJ1-6, the V gene TRBV9, with D possibly matching TRBD1 (5 bases). Looked up from germline, CDR1 is SGDLS and CDR2 is YYNGEE. CDR3 length equals 15 residues. V was trimmed by 3 bases and J by 8 bases, leaving 15 bases between them. Written as DNA, the CDR3 is TGTGCCAGCAGCGCTGATGGGGGGACCCATTCACCCCTCCACTTT. Translating gives CASSADGGTHSPLHF.

This clonotype occurred a few times. The rearrangement links TRBV4-3 to TRBJ2-1; 7 nucleotides align to TRBD1. Trimming took 3 bases from V and 0 from J; bases not matched to a gene: 8. CDR1 and CDR2 (germline): LGHNA, YSLEER. This CDR3 has 17 residues. The CDR3 coding sequence is TGCGCCAGCAGCCACCTCCTCCCAGGGGGCTCCTACAATGAGCAGTTCTTC. It codes for CASSHLLPGGSYNEQFF.

There are many counts of this clonotype. The chain employs TRBV29-1 and TRBJ1-2, with 8 positions matching TRBD1. Germline CDR1 SQVTM, CDR2 ANQGSEA. The CDR3 runs to 13 residues. V lost 3 bases, J lost 5 bases, and 5 bases stayed unmatched. The CDR3 here is CSVDGQGAYGYTF. Written as DNA, the CDR3 is TGCAGCGTTGACGGACAGGGAGCGTATGGCTACACCTTC.

CDR3 sequence (DNA): TGTGCCAGCAGTTTTTGGGTCGAAGGGGCGAACACCGGGGAGCTGTTTTTT. Translating it yields CASSFWVEGANTGELFF. The gene calls are TRBV27 and TRBJ2-2; possibly TRBD1 for D (5 bases). The CDR3 consists of 17 residues. V lost 3 bases, J lost 0 bases, and 14 bases lay in between. CDR1 and CDR2 from the germline V gene are MNHEY and SMNVEV (reference sequence).

The rearrangement joins TRBV6-2 or TRBV6-3 to TRBJ2-7; 14 bases align to TRBD2. This CDR3 is built from 14 residues. CDR1 and CDR2 (germline): MNHEY, SVGEGT. V trimming: 8 bases; J trimming: 6 bases; junction bases outside the gene matches: 6. Here the CDR3 DNA reads TGTGCCAGCCACGCCGGGACTAGCGGGAGCGAGCAGTACTTC. Its protein product is CASHAGTSGSEQYF.

This clonotype came up many times. V is TRBV12-3 or TRBV12-4 and J is TRBJ2-2; 9 nucleotides agree with TRBD1. V lost 6 bases and J lost 5; bases outside the gene matches: 7. This CDR3 spans 15 amino acids. CDR3 sequence (DNA): TGTGCCAGCAGCCCCGGGACAGGGTTGACCGGGGAGCTGTTTTTT. Translation: CASSPGTGLTGELFF.

With respect to this clonotype: One end of the junction fails to match germline, which may point to a read error. J is TRBJ1-1 and V is TRBV25-1; D is undetermined. Germline values: CDR1 MGHDK, CDR2 SYGVNS. The length of the CDR3 is 10 residues. The CDR3 loop reads CASSELWLSF. DNA of the CDR3: TGTGCCAGCAGTGAATTGTGGCTATCCTTT. Combining the CDR3 with reference TRBV25-1 and TRBJ1-1 gives the whole variable domain EADIYQTPRYLVIGTGKKITLECSQTMGHDKMYWYQQDPGMELHLIHYSYGVNSTEKGDLSSESTVSRIRTEHFPLTLESARPSHTSQYLCASSELWLSFGQGTRLTVV.

The V and J genes are TRBV6-1 and TRBJ1-5; 8 positions agree with TRBD1. Germline CDR1 and CDR2: MNHNS and SASEGT. The CDR3 has 18 amino acids. V lost 5 bases and J lost 5; bases outside the gene matches: 17. CDR3 loop: CASSRTGRGFPDYQPQHF. In DNA form, the CDR3 reads TGTGCCAGCAGTCGGACAGGGCGGGGGTTTCCCGACTATCAGCCCCAGCATTTT.